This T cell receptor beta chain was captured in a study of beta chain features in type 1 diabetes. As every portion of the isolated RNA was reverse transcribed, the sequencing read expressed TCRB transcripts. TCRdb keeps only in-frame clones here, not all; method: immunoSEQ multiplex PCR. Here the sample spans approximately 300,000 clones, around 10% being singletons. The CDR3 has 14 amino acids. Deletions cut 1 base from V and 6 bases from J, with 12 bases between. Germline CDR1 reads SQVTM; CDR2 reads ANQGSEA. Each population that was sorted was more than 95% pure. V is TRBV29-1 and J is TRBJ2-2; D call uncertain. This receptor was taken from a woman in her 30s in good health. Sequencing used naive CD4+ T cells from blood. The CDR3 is CSVEGANVAGELFF. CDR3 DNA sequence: TGCAGCGTTGAAGGGGCGAATGTCGCCGGGGAGCTGTTTTTT.